The entry below describes one T cell receptor beta chain. No antigen is known for it. The Oncomine TCR Beta short-read assay generated sequence data from the DNA of cultured CD4+ T cells. A single record per CDR3 protein comes from TCRdb applying MiXCR to the PCR reads. The sample contains about 4,500 distinct CDR3 sequences, roughly 65% of which appear only once. The data originate from a study of vaccination and CD4 T cells after COVID-19. Study-level background: The post-vaccine samples came a median around 75 days after dose two (range 14 to 241).

Documented treatment: approximately nine-day PBMC culture with coronavirus spike peptide pools or control peptides (ViraFEST assay). Prior to the COVID-19 pandemic (2011-2018), the unexposed donor's CD4+ T cells were collected. The ends lost 4 bases at V and 3 bases at J; junction bases unmatched: 6. The germline V gene encodes CDR1 MNHNS and CDR2 SASEGT. This CDR3 region has 15 residues. The sequencing input was CD4+ T cells from blood, cultured in vitro. This receptor was taken from a human donor in good health. The V and J genes are TRBV6-1 and TRBJ2-7; 10 bases match TRBD2. This CDR3 reads CASSVTSGKIYEQYF. The CDR3 coding sequence is TGTGCCAGCAGTGTTACTAGCGGGAAAATCTACGAGCAGTACTTC.